This is a list of T cell receptor beta chains from one sample in a study of T-cell reconstitution after alpha-beta-depleted transplantation in children. TCRdb used MiXCR to reprocess the PCR reads, holding one entry per CDR3 protein. This table has some 530,000 distinct CDR3 sequences, under 15% appearing once. The sample in question was PBMCs from the stem cell graft donor, obtained from the stem cell graft. The receptor source for this set is a human donor who donated a stem cell graft to a child with combined immunodeficiency. The CDR3 runs from the conserved cysteine through the conserved F or W. D genes are given only for firm matches. Clone sizes are given selectively: once, few, many, or a class where the clone is expanded.

D gene	V gene	J gene	clone size	CDR3 protein	CDR3 DNA
TRBD2	TRBV20-1	TRBJ2-1	few	CSARDDPLAGGYNEQFF	TGCAGTGCTAGAGATGACCCCCTGGCGGGGGGATACAATGAGCAGTTCTTC
.	TRBV20-1	TRBJ2-1	.	CSALSGHNNEQFF	TGCAGTGCCCTCTCGGGACATAACAATGAGCAGTTCTTC
.	TRBV4-1	TRBJ1-5	few	CASSQWTDARNQPQHF	TGCGCCAGCAGCCAGTGGACAGATGCCCGCAATCAGCCCCAGCATTTT
.	TRBV20-1	TRBJ1-1	.	CSAPRPGATEAFF	TGCAGTGCTCCCAGGCCAGGGGCCACTGAAGCTTTCTTT
.	TRBV20-1	TRBJ2-5	many	CSAFDRTGETQYF	TGCAGTGCTTTCGACAGGACTGGTGAGACCCAGTACTTC
.	TRBV7-9	TRBJ2-1	few	CASSLVNGGNEQFF	TGTGCCAGCAGCTTAGTTAACGGTGGGAATGAGCAGTTCTTC
.	TRBV29-1	TRBJ2-5	once	CSVLTVSRETQYF	TGCAGCGTCCTGACAGTCTCGAGGGAGACCCAGTACTTC
.	TRBV5-1	TRBJ2-7	.	CASSRPGTYEQYF	TGCGCCAGCAGCCGCCCCGGGACTTACGAGCAGTACTTC
.	TRBV11-3	TRBJ2-1	.	CASSFGGTFNEQFF	TGTGCCAGCAGCTTCGGCGGCACATTCAATGAGCAGTTCTTC
.	TRBV30	TRBJ2-7	.	CACSPIGEQYF	TGTGCCTGCTCCCCCATAGGCGAGCAGTACTTC
.	TRBV10-3	TRBJ2-4	few	CAIRPEHAAKNIQYF	TGTGCCATCAGACCCGAACACGCGGCCAAAAACATTCAGTACTTC
TRBD2	TRBV12-3/TRBV12-4	TRBJ2-3	.	CASSFFGLAGDTQYF	TGTGCCAGCAGTTTTTTTGGTCTAGCGGGGGATACGCAGTATTTT
.	TRBV29-1	TRBJ2-2	many	CSVGVLGATGELFF	TGCAGCGTTGGGGTTCTAGGGGCCACCGGGGAGCTGTTTTTT
TRBD1	TRBV7-2	TRBJ1-2	few	CASSLAQYYMTGNGYTF	TGTGCCAGCAGCTTAGCGCAGTATTATATGACAGGGAATGGCTACACCTTC
.	TRBV29-1	TRBJ1-2	.	CSVDHRDGYTF	TGCAGCGTTGACCACCGGGATGGCTACACCTTC
TRBD2	TRBV20-1	TRBJ2-3	many	CSASQASGSTDTQYF	TGCAGTGCTAGTCAGGCTAGCGGGAGCACAGATACGCAGTATTTT
.	TRBV5-1	TRBJ1-1	.	CASSLAASGNTEAFF	TGCGCCAGCAGCTTGGCAGCGTCTGGGAACACTGAAGCTTTCTTT